Below are 17 T cell receptor beta chains sequenced from a single sample in a study of low-dose radiotherapy and immunotherapy resistance in tumors. TRAV- and TRBV-specific primers primed first-strand cDNA, covering alpha and beta chains. TCRs were put through 20 to 25 PCR cycles of amplification with Phusion. A constant-region primer and the V-primer adapter served as the primer pair. TCRdb ran MiXCR on the reads and lists one entry per CDR3 protein. The sample comprises around 7,100 distinct CDR3 sequences, roughly 58% of which are singletons, and about 12% rests with the top ten. These receptors originate from a human donor with advanced metastatic prostate, ovarian, gallbladder or colorectal cancer (not recorded which). This table probably holds off-target reads from a library built for another chain.

The chain uses TRBV2 and TRBJ1-6; possible D gene TRBD1, 5 bases. The CDR3 covers 13 residues. V was shortened by 6 bases and J by 15 bases, with 18 bases between the two germline ends. The germline gives CDR1 SNHLY, CDR2 FYNNEI. This chain's CDR3 is CASSPGRGTGLHF. The CDR3 DNA reads TGTGCCAGCAGCCCTGGACGGGGGACGGGCCTCCACTTT.

Regarding this clonotype: Compared with germline, one end of the junction differs, possibly owing to a read error. This sequence joins TRBV12-3 or TRBV12-4 and TRBJ2-7, with D unresolved. The CDR3 runs 11 residues. The CDR3 nucleotides read TGTGCCTGCAGTTTTGGCTACGAGCAGTACTTC. Protein: CACSFGYEQYF.

The CDR3 loop is CATSRPDYTDTQYF. The CDR3 coding sequence is TGTGCCACCAGCAGACCCGACTACACAGATACGCAGTATTTT. The chain uses TRBV15 and TRBJ2-3; tentatively, D is TRBD2 (5 bases). Per the germline V gene, CDR1 is LNHNV and CDR2 is YYDKDF (reference sequence). CDR3 length: 14 amino acids. The V end lost 2 bases, the J end lost 2 bases, and 8 bases lay between the germline ends.

This chain uses TRBV9 with TRBJ1-1; D uncertain. The CDR3 extends over 14 amino acids. V lost 4 bases and J lost 0, with 10 bases in between. Germline CDR1 and CDR2: SGDLS and YYNGEE. CDR3 sequence reads: CASSLTDMNTEAFF. In DNA form, the CDR3 reads TGTGCCAGCAGCCTTACAGACATGAACACTGAAGCTTTCTTT.

This CDR3 is CASSQEAWTGAYEQYF. For the CDR3, the DNA is TGTGCCAGCAGCCAAGAAGCCTGGACAGGGGCCTACGAGCAGTACTTC. The V gene is TRBV14, the J gene TRBJ2-7; TRBD1 agrees at 9 bases. V shed 0 bases, J shed 2 bases, and the junction held 5 bases outside the gene matches. The CDR3 extends over 16 amino acids. Germline CDR1 SGHDN, CDR2 FVKESK.

This sequence joins TRBV10-3 and TRBJ2-5; 8 bases are a match to TRBD2. CDR1 ENHRY and CDR2 SYGVKD come from the germline V gene. The CDR3 consists of 13 residues. The V segment lost 10 bases and the J segment 5 bases; nucleotides outside the gene matches: 9. DNA for the CDR3: TGTGCCAGTACTAGCGGTGAGGGGGAGACCCAGTACTTC. It yields the protein CASTSGEGETQYF.

The V and J genes are TRBV7-6 and TRBJ2-5; maybe TRBD2 (5 bases). The CDR3 is 13 residues long. Trimming removed 4 bases at V and 5 bases at J, with 11 bases between. Germline V CDR1 and CDR2: SGHVS, FNYEAQ. CDR3 in DNA: TGTGCCAGCAGCTCGGCGAGGGTGGAGACCCAGTACTTC. It specifies CASSSARVETQYF. The full variable domain, in which reference TRBV7-6 and TRBJ2-5 provide the parts outside the CDR3, is GAGVSQSPRYKVTKRGQDVALRCDPISGHVSLYWYRQALGQGPEFLTYFNYEAQQDKSGLPNDRFSAERPEGSISTLTIQRTEQRDSAMYRCASSSARVETQYFGPGTRLLVL.

This clonotype showed up just a few times. The chain couples TRBV29-1 to TRBJ2-3; 7 bases align to TRBD1. CDR3 size: 13 residues. Germline loops: CDR1 SQVTM, CDR2 ANQGSEA. The ends lost 6 bases at V and 4 bases at J; junction bases unmatched: 7. The CDR3 DNA follows: TGCAGCGTGTCGACAGGGAAAGCAGATACGCAGTATTTT. As protein: CSVSTGKADTQYF.

The chain uses TRBV12-3 or TRBV12-4 and TRBJ2-7; D unresolved. This CDR3 contains 13 residues. Between the trimmed V and J ends, which lost 2 bases and 2 bases, there was a span of 7 bases. The DNA of the CDR3 is TGTGCCAGCAGTTTACGGGCTGCCTACGAGCAGTACTTC. This sequence encodes CASSLRAAYEQYF.

This rearrangement joins TRBV2 to TRBJ2-7, with 9 nucleotides matching TRBD2. Unmatched junction bases numbered 9, after V lost 3 bases and J lost 3 bases. The CDR3 totals 16 residues. CDR1 is SNHLY and CDR2 is FYNNEI in the germline V gene. In nucleotides, the CDR3 is TGTGCCAGCAGTGACCCCGGAAAAGCGGGAGGCTACGAGCAGTACTTC. Its protein is CASSDPGKAGGYEQYF.

The V and J genes are TRBV6-5 and TRBJ2-3, with TRBD1 matching 7 bases. The V gene end was trimmed by 5 bases and the J gene end by 4 bases; junction bases not matched to a gene: 12. Germline V CDR1 and CDR2: MNHEY, SVGAGI. The length of the CDR3 is 16 residues. The CDR3 region has the DNA TGTGCCAGCAGTGACCTGGGTAGGGGGCAGGCAGATACGCAGTATTTT. Encoded protein: CASSDLGRGQADTQYF.

V usage is TRBV12-3 or TRBV12-4 and J usage is TRBJ1-2, with D possibly being TRBD1 (6 bases). The length of the CDR3 is 14 residues. The V end was cut by 6 bases, the J end by 4 bases, with 15 bases between. CDR3 in DNA: TGTGCCAGCAGCCCCGCCGGGGGCATCTATGGCTACACCTTC. It codes for CASSPAGGIYGYTF.

This clonotype was observed a handful of times. The chain combines TRBV2 with TRBJ2-7; D is ambiguous. The CDR3 is made up of 13 amino acids. The V end was cut by 5 bases, the J end by 9 bases, with 17 bases between. Germline assignment: CDR1 SNHLY and CDR2 FYNNEI. The CDR3 bases are TGTGCCAGCAGTAAGACCCTCGGTTTGGGGCAGTACTTC. The encoded protein is CASSKTLGLGQYF.

In its sample, this clonotype was seen once. The rearrangement uses TRBV28 and TRBJ2-3; D perhaps matches TRBD1 (6 bases). Trimming removed 10 bases at V and 0 bases at J, with 17 bases between. The CDR3 spans 15 residues. Germline lookup yields CDR1 MDHEN and CDR2 SYDVKM. As DNA, the CDR3 is TGTGCCACCGCGCCTGCAGGGACAAGCACAGATACGCAGTATTTT. This gives the protein CATAPAGTSTDTQYF.

The rearrangement uses TRBV5-3 and TRBJ1-1, with D maybe TRBD1 (5 bases). TRBV5-3 is an ORF, and what it does is uncertain. The V end was cut by 8 bases, the J end by 1 base, with 18 bases between. This CDR3 has 15 residues. This chain's CDR3 is CASKVGSGGNTEAFF. The CDR3 coding sequence is TGTGCCAGCAAGGTTGGGTCGGGGGGGAACACTGAAGCTTTCTTT.

This chain links TRBV10-3 with TRBJ1-1; possibly TRBD1 for D (5 bases). Germline assignment: CDR1 ENHRY and CDR2 SYGVKD. Trimming took off 6 bases at V and 6 bases at J, with 11 bases between the two ends. The CDR3 length is 12 residues. The chain's CDR3 is CAISQGAAEAFF. CDR3 in DNA: TGTGCCATCAGCCAAGGGGCCGCTGAAGCTTTCTTT.

This clonotype has more than one count but fewer than ten. This chain links TRBV5-6 with TRBJ2-1; possible D gene TRBD1, 6 bases. In germline, CDR1 is SGHDT, CDR2 YYEEEE. The length of the CDR3 is 16 residues. V shed 5 bases and J shed 1 base, with 16 bases lying between them. The CDR3 is CASRRAGTTSYNEQFF. CDR3 nucleotides: TGTGCCAGCAGGCGAGCCGGGACAACATCCTACAATGAGCAGTTCTTC.